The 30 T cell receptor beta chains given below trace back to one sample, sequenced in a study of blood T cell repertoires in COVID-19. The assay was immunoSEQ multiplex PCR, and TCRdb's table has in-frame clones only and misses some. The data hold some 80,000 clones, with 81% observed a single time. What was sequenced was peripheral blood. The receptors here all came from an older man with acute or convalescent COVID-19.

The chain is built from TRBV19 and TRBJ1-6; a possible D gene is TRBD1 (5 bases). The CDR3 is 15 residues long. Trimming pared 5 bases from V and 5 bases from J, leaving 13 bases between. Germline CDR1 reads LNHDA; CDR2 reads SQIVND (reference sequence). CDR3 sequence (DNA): TGTGCCAGTAGTGTTGGTGGACAAAATAATTCACCCCTCCACTTT. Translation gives CASSVGGQNNSPLHF.

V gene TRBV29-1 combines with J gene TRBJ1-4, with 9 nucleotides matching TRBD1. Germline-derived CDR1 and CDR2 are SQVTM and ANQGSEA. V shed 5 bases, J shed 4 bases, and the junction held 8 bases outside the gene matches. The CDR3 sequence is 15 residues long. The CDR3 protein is CSVYPGTGINEKLFF. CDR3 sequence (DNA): TGCAGCGTTTACCCCGGGACAGGGATTAATGAAAAACTGTTTTTT. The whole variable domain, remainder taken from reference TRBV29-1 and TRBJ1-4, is SAVISQKPSRDICQRGTSLTIQCQVDSQVTMMFWYRQQPGQSLTLIATANQGSEATYESGFVIDKFPISRPNLTFSTLTVSNMSPEDSSIYLCSVYPGTGINEKLFFGSGTQLSVL.

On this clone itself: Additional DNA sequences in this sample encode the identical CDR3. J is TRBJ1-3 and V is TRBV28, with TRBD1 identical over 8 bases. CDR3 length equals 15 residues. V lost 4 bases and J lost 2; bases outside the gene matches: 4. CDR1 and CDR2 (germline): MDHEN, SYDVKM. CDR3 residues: CASSSDRVAGNTIYF. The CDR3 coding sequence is TGTGCCAGCAGTTCGGACAGGGTTGCTGGAAACACCATATATTTT.

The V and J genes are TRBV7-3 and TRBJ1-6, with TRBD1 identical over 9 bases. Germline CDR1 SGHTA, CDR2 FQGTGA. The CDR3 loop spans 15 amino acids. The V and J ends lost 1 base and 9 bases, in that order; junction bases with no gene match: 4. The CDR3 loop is CASSLMGQGGSPLHF. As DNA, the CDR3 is TGTGCCAGCAGCTTAATGGGACAGGGAGGTTCACCCCTCCACTTT.

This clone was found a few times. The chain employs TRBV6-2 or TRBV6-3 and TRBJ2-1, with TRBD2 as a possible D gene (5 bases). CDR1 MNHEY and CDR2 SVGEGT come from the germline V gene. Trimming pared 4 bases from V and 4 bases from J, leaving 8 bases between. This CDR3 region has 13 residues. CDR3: CASSLGLYNEQFF. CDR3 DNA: TGTGCCAGCAGTTTAGGACTGTACAATGAGCAGTTCTTC.

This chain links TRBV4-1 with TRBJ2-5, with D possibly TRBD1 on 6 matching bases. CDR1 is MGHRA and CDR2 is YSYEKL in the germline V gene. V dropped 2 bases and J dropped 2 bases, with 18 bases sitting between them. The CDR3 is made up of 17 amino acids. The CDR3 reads CASSQMGAGSFQETQYF. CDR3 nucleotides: TGCGCCAGCAGCCAAATGGGGGCAGGGAGTTTTCAAGAGACCCAGTACTTC.

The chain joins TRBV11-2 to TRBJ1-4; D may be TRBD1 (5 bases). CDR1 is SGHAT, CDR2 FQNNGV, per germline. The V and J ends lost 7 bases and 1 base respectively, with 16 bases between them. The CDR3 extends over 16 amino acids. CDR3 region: CASTFPQGGTNEKLFF. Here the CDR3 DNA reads TGTGCCAGCACCTTCCCCCAGGGCGGAACTAATGAAAAACTGTTTTTT.

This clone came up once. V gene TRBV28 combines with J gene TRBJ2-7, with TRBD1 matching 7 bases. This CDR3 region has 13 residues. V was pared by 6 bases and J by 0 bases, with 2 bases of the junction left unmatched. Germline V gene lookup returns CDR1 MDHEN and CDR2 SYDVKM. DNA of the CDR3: TGTGCCAGCAGACAGGGGAGCTCCTACGAGCAGTACTTC. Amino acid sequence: CASRQGSSYEQYF.

CDR3 amino acids: CASSDGLRTDTQYF. DNA of the CDR3: TGTGCCAGCAGTGATGGACTGCGCACAGATACGCAGTATTTT. The rearrangement links TRBV28 to TRBJ2-3; maybe TRBD2 (5 bases). Looked up from germline, CDR1 is MDHEN and CDR2 is SYDVKM. V lost 5 bases and J 1 base, leaving 10 bases between the germline ends. The CDR3 spans 14 residues.

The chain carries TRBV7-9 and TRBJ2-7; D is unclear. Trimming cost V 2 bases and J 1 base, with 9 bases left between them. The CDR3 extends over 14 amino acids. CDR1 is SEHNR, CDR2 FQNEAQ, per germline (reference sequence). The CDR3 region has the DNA TGTGCCAGCAGCTTATCCCAGGCGTCCTACGAGCAGTACTTC. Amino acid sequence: CASSLSQASYEQYF.

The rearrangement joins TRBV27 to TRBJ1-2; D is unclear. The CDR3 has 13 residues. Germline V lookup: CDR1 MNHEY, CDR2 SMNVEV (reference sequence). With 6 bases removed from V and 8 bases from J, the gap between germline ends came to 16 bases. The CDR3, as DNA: TGTGCCAGCAGCCCGCTTTCTGAGTCGGGCTACACCTTC. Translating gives CASSPLSESGYTF.

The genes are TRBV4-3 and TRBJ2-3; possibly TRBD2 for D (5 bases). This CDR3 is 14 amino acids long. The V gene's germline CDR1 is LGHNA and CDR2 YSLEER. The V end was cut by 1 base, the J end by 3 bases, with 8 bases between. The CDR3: CASSQGGSTDTQYF. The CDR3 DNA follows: TGCGCCAGCAGCCAAGGAGGGAGTACAGATACGCAGTATTTT.

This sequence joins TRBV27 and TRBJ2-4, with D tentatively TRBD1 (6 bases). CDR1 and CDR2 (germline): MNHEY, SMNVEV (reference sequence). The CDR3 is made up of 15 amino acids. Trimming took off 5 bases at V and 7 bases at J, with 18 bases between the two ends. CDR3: CASSPPGALRNIQYF. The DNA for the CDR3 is TGTGCCAGCAGTCCCCCAGGGGCTCTAAGGAACATTCAGTACTTC.

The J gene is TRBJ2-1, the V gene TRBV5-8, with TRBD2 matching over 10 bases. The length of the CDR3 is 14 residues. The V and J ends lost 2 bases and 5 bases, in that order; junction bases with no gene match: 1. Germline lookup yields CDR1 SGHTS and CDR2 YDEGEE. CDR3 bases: TGTGCCAGCAGCTTAGGACTAGCGGACAATGAGCAGTTCTTC. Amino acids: CASSLGLADNEQFF.

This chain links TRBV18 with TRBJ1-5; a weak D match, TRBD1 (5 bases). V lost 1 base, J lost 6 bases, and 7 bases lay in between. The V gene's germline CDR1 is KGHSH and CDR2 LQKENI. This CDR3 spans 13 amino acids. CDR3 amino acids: CASSPLGGQPQHF. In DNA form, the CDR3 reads TGTGCCAGCTCACCACTGGGGGGTCAGCCCCAGCATTTT. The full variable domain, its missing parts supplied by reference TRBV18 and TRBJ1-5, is NAGVMQNPRHLVRRRGQEARLRCSPMKGHSHVYWYRQLPEEGLKFMVYLQKENIIDESGMPKERFSAEFPKEGPSILRIQQVVRGDSAAYFCASSPLGGQPQHFGDGTRLSIL.

As DNA, the CDR3 is TGTGCCAGCAGCAATGGCAGCTACGAGCAGTACTTC. This codes for CASSNGSYEQYF. The V call is TRBV21-1, the J call TRBJ2-7; TRBD1, the table's D call, lacks a check against the DNA. TRBV21-1 has pseudogene status. The CDR3 spans 12 residues.

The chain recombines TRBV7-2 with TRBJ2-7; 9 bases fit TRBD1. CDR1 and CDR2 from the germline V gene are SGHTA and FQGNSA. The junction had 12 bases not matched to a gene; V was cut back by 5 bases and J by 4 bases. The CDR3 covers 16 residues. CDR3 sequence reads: CASSPQTGGISYEQYF. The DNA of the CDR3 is TGTGCCAGCAGCCCTCAGACAGGGGGTATTTCTTACGAGCAGTACTTC.

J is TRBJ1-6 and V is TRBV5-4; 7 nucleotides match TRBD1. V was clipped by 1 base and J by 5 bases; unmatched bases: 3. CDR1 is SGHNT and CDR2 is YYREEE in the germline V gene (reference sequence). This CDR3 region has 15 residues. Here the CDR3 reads CASSLTGANNSPLHF. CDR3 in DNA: TGTGCCAGCAGCTTGACAGGGGCTAATAATTCACCCCTCCACTTT.

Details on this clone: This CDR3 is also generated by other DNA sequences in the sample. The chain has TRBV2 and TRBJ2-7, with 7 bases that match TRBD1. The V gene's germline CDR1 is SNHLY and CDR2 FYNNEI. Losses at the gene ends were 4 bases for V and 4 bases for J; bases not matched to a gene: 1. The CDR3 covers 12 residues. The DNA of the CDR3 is TGTGCCAGCAGTGGACAGGGTTACGAGCAGTACTTC. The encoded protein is CASSGQGYEQYF. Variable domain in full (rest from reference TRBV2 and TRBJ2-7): EPEVTQTPSHQVTQMGQEVILRCVPISNHLYFYWYRQILGQKVEFLVSFYNNEISEKSEIFDDQFSVERPDGSNFTLKIRSTKLEDSAMYFCASSGQGYEQYFGPGTRLTVT.

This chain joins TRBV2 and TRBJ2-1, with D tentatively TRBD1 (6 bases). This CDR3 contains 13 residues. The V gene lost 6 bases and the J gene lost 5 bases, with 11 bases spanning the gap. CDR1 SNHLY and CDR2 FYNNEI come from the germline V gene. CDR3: CASRPDRHNEQFF. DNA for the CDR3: TGTGCCAGCAGACCGGACAGACACAATGAGCAGTTCTTC.

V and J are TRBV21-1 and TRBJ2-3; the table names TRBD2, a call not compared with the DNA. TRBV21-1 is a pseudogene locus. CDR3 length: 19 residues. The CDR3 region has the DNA TGTGCCAGCAGTCGACCTTTTTTCCGACTAGCGTGTAGCACAGATACGCAGTATTTT. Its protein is CASSRPFFRLACSTDTQYF.

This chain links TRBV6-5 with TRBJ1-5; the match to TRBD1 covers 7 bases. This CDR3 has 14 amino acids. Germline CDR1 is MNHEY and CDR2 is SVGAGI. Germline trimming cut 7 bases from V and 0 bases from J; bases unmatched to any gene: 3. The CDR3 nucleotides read TGTGCCAGCATGACAGGGTATAGCAATCAGCCCCAGCATTTT. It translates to CASMTGYSNQPQHF.

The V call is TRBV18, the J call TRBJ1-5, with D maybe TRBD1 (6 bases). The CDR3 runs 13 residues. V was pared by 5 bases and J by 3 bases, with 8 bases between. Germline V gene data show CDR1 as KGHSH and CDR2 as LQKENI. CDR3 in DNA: TGTGCCAGCTCAAGGGACAACAATCAGCCCCAGCATTTT. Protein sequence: CASSRDNNQPQHF.

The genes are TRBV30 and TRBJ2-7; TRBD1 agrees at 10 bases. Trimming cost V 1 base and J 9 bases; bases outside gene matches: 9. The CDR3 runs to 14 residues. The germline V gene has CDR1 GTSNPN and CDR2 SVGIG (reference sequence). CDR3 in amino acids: CAWSEGTGVTVQYF. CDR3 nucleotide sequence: TGTGCCTGGAGTGAGGGGACAGGGGTTACAGTGCAGTACTTC.

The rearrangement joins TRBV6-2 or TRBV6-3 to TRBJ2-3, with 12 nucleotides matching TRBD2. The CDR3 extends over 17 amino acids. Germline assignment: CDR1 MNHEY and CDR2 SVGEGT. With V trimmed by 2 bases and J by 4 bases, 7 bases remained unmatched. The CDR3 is CASSYPGTSGSSDTQYF. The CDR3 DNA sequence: TGTGCCAGCAGTTACCCCGGGACTAGCGGGTCGTCAGATACGCAGTATTTT.

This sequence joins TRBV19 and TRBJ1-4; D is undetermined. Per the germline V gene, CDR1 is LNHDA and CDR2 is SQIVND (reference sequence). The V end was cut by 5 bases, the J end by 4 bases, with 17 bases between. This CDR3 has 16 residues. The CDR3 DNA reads TGTGCCAGTAGTTCAAACCCCGACGGGTTTAATGAAAAACTGTTTTTT. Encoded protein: CASSSNPDGFNEKLFF.

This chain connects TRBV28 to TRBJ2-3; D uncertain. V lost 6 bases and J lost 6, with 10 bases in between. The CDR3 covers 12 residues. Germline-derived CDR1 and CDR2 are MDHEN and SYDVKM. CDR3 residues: CASSTNGDTQYF. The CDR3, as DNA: TGTGCCAGCAGCACAAACGGGGATACGCAGTATTTT.

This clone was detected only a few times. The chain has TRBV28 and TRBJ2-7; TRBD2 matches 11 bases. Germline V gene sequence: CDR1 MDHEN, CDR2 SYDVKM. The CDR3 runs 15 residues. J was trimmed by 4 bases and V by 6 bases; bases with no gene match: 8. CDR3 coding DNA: TGTGCCAGCAGCCAGTTTAGCGGGAGGGGGTACGAGCAGTACTTC. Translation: CASSQFSGRGYEQYF.

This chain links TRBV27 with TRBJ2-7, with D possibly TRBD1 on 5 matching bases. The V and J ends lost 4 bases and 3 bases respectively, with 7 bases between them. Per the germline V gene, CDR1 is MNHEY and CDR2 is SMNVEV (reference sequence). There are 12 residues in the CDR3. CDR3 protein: CASSSTGYEQYF. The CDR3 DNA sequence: TGTGCCAGCAGTTCTACAGGCTACGAGCAGTACTTC.

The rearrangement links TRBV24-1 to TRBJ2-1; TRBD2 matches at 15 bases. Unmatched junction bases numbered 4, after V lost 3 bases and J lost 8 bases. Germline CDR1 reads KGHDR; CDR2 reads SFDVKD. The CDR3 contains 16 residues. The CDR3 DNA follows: TGTGCCACCAGTGATCCTGGACTAGCGGGAGGGTATGAGCAGTTCTTC. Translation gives CATSDPGLAGGYEQFF.